The T cell receptor beta chain described here comes from a study of regulatory T cells. Study results and limitations: Skewed V and J usage and few unique V-J pairs marked patient repertoires, most in Tregs. Patient CD8+ T cells trended toward lower Shannon entropy than controls.

Autoimmunity was present in every CD3G-deficient patient, worse in two. Patients, 2 to 39 years old, had expanded memory T-cell proportions. Primers: 52 TRBV forward and 13 TRBJ reverse. Profiling relied on immunoSEQ multiplex PCR, and the TCRdb table lists in-frame clones only, not all of them. The repertoire holds some 10,000 clones, with 84% as singletons. This CDR3 contains 16 residues. CDR1 is MNHNS, CDR2 SASEGT, per germline. Deletions cut 4 bases from V and 2 bases from J, with 15 bases between. On this clone itself: Its antigen is unidentified.

The genes are TRBV6-1 and TRBJ2-1; weak D call: TRBD2 (6 bases). Input material: CD8+ T cells sorted from blood. The sequence was obtained from a person aged 18-30 years with CD3G deficiency. CDR3 sequence: CASSASRLGPYNEQFF. CDR3 DNA: TGTGCCAGCAGTGCTTCCCGACTAGGCCCCTACAATGAGCAGTTCTTC.